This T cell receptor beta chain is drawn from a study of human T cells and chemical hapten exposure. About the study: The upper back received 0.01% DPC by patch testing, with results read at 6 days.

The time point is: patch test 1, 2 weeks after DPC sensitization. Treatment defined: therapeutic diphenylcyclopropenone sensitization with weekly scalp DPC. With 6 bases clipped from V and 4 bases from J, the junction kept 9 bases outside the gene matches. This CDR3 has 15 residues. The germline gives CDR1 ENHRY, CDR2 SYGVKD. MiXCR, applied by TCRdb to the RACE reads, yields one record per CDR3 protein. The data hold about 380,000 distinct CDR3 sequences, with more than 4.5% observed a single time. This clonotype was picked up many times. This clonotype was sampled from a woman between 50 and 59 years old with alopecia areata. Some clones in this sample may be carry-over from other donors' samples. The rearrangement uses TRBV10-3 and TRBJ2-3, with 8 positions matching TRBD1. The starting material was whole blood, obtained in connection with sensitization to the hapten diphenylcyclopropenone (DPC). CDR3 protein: CAISSDRGGADTQYF. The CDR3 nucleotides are TGTGCCATCAGCTCCGACAGGGGCGGTGCAGATACGCAGTATTTT.